This TCR beta chain was recorded in a study of blood T cell repertoires in COVID-19. The CDR3 sequence is 19 residues long. Produced via immunoSEQ multiplex PCR; TCRdb's table is partial and in-frame only. The repertoire holds 100,000 to 150,000 clones, 65% to 90% seen once, with 5% to 7.5% in the top ten. The receptor was derived from a man at least 80 years old with active or convalescent COVID-19. The chain carries TRBV21-1 and TRBJ1-4. TRBV21-1 counts as a pseudogene. Sequenced input: peripheral blood. CDR3 DNA: TGTGCCAGCAGCAGGCGTGGGACGGGAGTTTCCACAACTAATGAAAAACTGTTTTTT. Residues: CASSRRGTGVSTTNEKLFF.